Presented here are 13 T cell receptor beta chains from one specimen sequenced in a study of PD-1 blockade in classical Hodgkin lymphoma. Each patient relapsed following autologous stem cell transplantation, and prior brentuximab vedotin exposure differed. TCRdb's copy holds only in-frame clones and misses some; the assay was immunoSEQ multiplex PCR. The sample consists of 10,000 to 15,000 clones, roughly 80% of them appearing once. Sequencing was performed on peripheral blood mononuclear cells (PBMCs), taken at baseline. The receptors originated from a human donor with classical Hodgkin lymphoma.

The chain carries TRBV18 and TRBJ1-5, with 7 nucleotides matching TRBD1. The J segment lost 2 bases and the V segment lost 3 bases, leaving 7 bases of the junction unmatched. Germline CDR1 is KGHSH and CDR2 is LQKENI. CDR3 length: 16 residues. CDR3 residues: CASSPQGGVGNQPQHF. DNA of the CDR3: TGTGCCAGCTCACCTCAAGGGGGCGTCGGCAATCAGCCCCAGCATTTT.

This clone was picked up a small number of times. The J gene is TRBJ2-3, the V gene TRBV6-1; D is possibly TRBD1 (6 bases). From germline, CDR1 is MNHNS and CDR2 SASEGT. Deletions cut 4 bases from V and 2 bases from J, with 10 bases between. The CDR3 consists of 14 residues. CDR3 nucleotide sequence: TGTGCCAGCAGTGTGGGGGCCCCCACAGATACGCAGTATTTT. It translates to CASSVGAPTDTQYF.

The chain recombines TRBV28 with TRBJ1-2; the D gene is possibly TRBD1 (6 bases). The germline V and J ends were trimmed by 5 bases and 0 bases, with 10 bases remaining between them. CDR1 is MDHEN and CDR2 is SYDVKM in the germline V gene. The CDR3 contains 14 residues. The CDR3 loop reads CASSRDNSNYGYTF. DNA of the CDR3: TGTGCCAGCAGTAGGGACAATTCTAACTATGGCTACACCTTC.

This clone was detected once. The chain is built from TRBV4-1 and TRBJ2-3; D possibly corresponds to TRBD2 (6 bases). The germline V gene encodes CDR1 MGHRA and CDR2 YSYEKL. The V end lost 0 bases, the J end lost 2 bases, and 15 bases lay between the germline ends. The CDR3 runs 17 residues. CDR3 DNA: TGCGCCAGCAGCCAAGATCACAATAGCGGCTTCACAGATACGCAGTATTTT. Translated, it gives CASSQDHNSGFTDTQYF.

The V and J genes are TRBV6-6 and TRBJ2-1; D is possibly TRBD1 or TRBD2 (5 bases each). This CDR3 is 15 amino acids long. The V end was cut by 5 bases, the J end by 0 bases, with 11 bases between. Germline lookup yields CDR1 MNHNY and CDR2 SVGAGI (reference sequence). CDR3 DNA sequence: TGTGCCAGCAGTCGGGACCAAAGCTCCTACAATGAGCAGTTCTTC. Translating gives CASSRDQSSYNEQFF.

In its sample, this clone is medium-sized. The chain is built from TRBV2 and TRBJ2-1, with a possible D match to TRBD1 (6 bases). Per germline, CDR1 SNHLY and CDR2 FYNNEI. V was pared by 3 bases and J by 4 bases, with 13 bases between. This CDR3 contains 15 residues. The CDR3 sequence: CASSDWTADYNEQFF. CDR3 nucleotides: TGTGCCAGCAGTGATTGGACAGCCGATTACAATGAGCAGTTCTTC.

The gene calls are TRBV2 and TRBJ1-1; D perhaps matches TRBD1 (6 bases). V lost 6 bases and J 4 bases, leaving 12 bases between the germline ends. Germline CDR1 is SNHLY and CDR2 is FYNNEI. The CDR3 contains 13 residues. The CDR3 protein is CASSRGGGTEAFF. The CDR3 DNA follows: TGTGCCAGCAGCAGGGGTGGCGGCACTGAAGCTTTCTTT.

This clone was seen a few times. J is TRBJ2-1 and V is TRBV15, with TRBD2 identical over 7 bases. Unmatched junction bases numbered 8, after V lost 4 bases and J lost 8 bases. Germline V gene lookup returns CDR1 LNHNV and CDR2 YYDKDF (reference sequence). CDR3 length: 14 residues. For the CDR3, the DNA is TGTGCCACCAGCATCTCGACTAGCAGGCATGAGCAGTTCTTC. It translates to CATSISTSRHEQFF.

V and J are TRBV18 and TRBJ2-1, with 7 positions matching TRBD2. Germline V gene lookup returns CDR1 KGHSH and CDR2 LQKENI. V was clipped by 2 bases and J by 6 bases; unmatched bases: 10. The CDR3 is 16 amino acids. Here the CDR3 DNA reads TGTGCCAGCTCACCAACGGCGGGAGTTCCCGGCAATGAGCAGTTCTTC. As protein: CASSPTAGVPGNEQFF.

The chain combines TRBV10-2 with TRBJ2-7; 10 bases agree with TRBD2. V trimming: 6 bases; J trimming: 2 bases; junction bases outside the gene matches: 1. Germline values: CDR1 WSHSY, CDR2 SAAADI. The CDR3 totals 13 residues. Here the CDR3 reads CASRLAGAYEQYF. Here the CDR3 DNA reads TGCGCCAGCAGGCTAGCGGGGGCCTACGAGCAGTACTTC.

Only one count was recorded for this clone. The chain joins TRBV15 to TRBJ1-3, with TRBD1 matching 7 bases. Germline V lookup: CDR1 LNHNV, CDR2 YYDKDF (reference sequence). The CDR3 sequence is 17 residues long. The junction had 12 bases not matched to a gene; V was cut back by 4 bases and J by 3 bases. The CDR3 loop reads CATSNPGQLFGGNTIYF. As DNA, the CDR3 is TGTGCCACCAGCAACCCGGGACAGCTGTTTGGTGGAAACACCATATATTTT.

This sequence joins TRBV19 and TRBJ2-2; maybe TRBD1 (6 bases). The germline CDR1 and CDR2 sequences are LNHDA and SQIVND (reference sequence). The V gene lost 5 bases and the J gene lost 1 base, with 11 bases spanning the gap. This CDR3 has 15 residues. CDR3 sequence (DNA): TGTGCCAGTAGTGGTCGGGACAAGAACACCGGGGAGCTGTTTTTT. Translated: CASSGRDKNTGELFF.

V and J are TRBV7-8 and TRBJ2-2, with D unclear. Germline CDR1 SGHVS, CDR2 FQNEAQ. V was trimmed by 0 bases and J by 5 bases, leaving 7 bases between them. This CDR3 has 14 amino acids. CDR3 loop: CASSLAGQTGELFF. The CDR3 DNA reads TGTGCCAGCAGCTTAGCAGGGCAGACCGGGGAGCTGTTTTTT.